A selection of T cell receptor beta chains follows, all from one sample in a study of blood T cell repertoires in COVID-19. Assay used: immunoSEQ multiplex PCR; TCRdb lists only in-frame clones, some missing. The profile shows around 94,000 clones, 75% to 85% of them singletons. The sequenced material came from peripheral blood. These receptors were obtained from a human donor in a cohort sampled during active COVID-19. Both conserved end residues are part of each CDR3. A D gene is named only where the DNA matches it firmly. The listing skips clone size in some rows; elsewhere it reads once, few, many or a size class.

V,D,J,size,DNA,CDR3
TRBV4-1,TRBD2,TRBJ2-1,few,TGCGCCAGCAGCCAGAGCGCAACTAGCGGAACCTACAATGAGCAGTTCTTC,CASSQSATSGTYNEQFF
TRBV3-1/TRBV3-2,NA,TRBJ2-3,NA,TGTGCCAGCAACCCAGGCGACACAGATACGCAGTATTTT,CASNPGDTDTQYF
TRBV5-1,TRBD1,TRBJ1-2,NA,TGCGCCAGCAGCTTGCTGGGACAGGGGGACGGCTACACCTTC,CASSLLGQGDGYTF
TRBV19,NA,TRBJ2-7,NA,TGTGCCAGTAGTAGGAGCGGATCCTACGAGCAGTACTTC,CASSRSGSYEQYF
TRBV12-3/TRBV12-4,NA,TRBJ1-2,NA,TGTGCCATCGAATCACAGGGTCATGGCTACACCTTC,CAIESQGHGYTF
TRBV28,NA,TRBJ1-2,NA,TGTGCCAGCAGTTTGACAGGAATGGGCTACACCTTC,CASSLTGMGYTF
TRBV6-5,TRBD1,TRBJ2-2,NA,TGTGCCAGCAGTCCAGACAGGGTCGTTATCCGGGAGCTGTTTTTT,CASSPDRVVIRELFF
TRBV9,TRBD2,TRBJ2-1,NA,TGTGCCAGCAGCTTGACTAGCGGAGTGTACAATGAGCAGTTCTTC,CASSLTSGVYNEQFF
TRBV10-1,NA,TRBJ2-7,NA,TGCGCCAGCAGTGAGTCCCGGGTTGGGCAGTACTTC,CASSESRVGQYF
TRBV24-1,NA,TRBJ2-3,NA,TGTGCCACCAGTGATTTGACTCGGCAGTATTTT,CATSDLTRQYF
TRBV6-2/TRBV6-3,NA,TRBJ2-6,NA,TGTGCCAGCAGTTACTCGGAGGGACAGTCTTCCTCTGGGGCCAACGTCCTGACTTTC,CASSYSEGQSSSGANVLTF
TRBV3-1/TRBV3-2,TRBD2,TRBJ2-5,NA,TGTGCCAGCAGCCAGAGGACTAGCCCCCAGTACTTC,CASSQRTSPQYF
TRBV2,TRBD2,TRBJ2-1,NA,TGTGCCAGCAGTGACCCCCAGCGGGATAGAATCTACAATGAGCAGTTCTTC,CASSDPQRDRIYNEQFF
TRBV10-2,NA,TRBJ2-7,once,TGCGCCAGCAGTGAGATAGGAGGGTCCTACGAGCAGTACTTC,CASSEIGGSYEQYF
TRBV5-1,TRBD1,TRBJ1-6,NA,TGCGCCAGCAGCTTAACCCCGAATACAGGGGGCGGGTATAATTCACCCCTCCACTTT,CASSLTPNTGGGYNSPLHF
TRBV28,NA,TRBJ1-1,NA,TGTGCCAGCATCACCGGGACTGCGAACACTGAAGCTTTCTTT,CASITGTANTEAFF
TRBV7-8,TRBD2,TRBJ2-7,few,TGTGCCAGCAGCCTGGGACTAGCGGGAGCCGAGCAGTACTTC,CASSLGLAGAEQYF
TRBV7-2,NA,TRBJ2-3,NA,TGTGCCAGCAGCTTAGACAGGTCCCCGGATACGCAGTATTTT,CASSLDRSPDTQYF
TRBV10-3,NA,TRBJ1-1,NA,TGTGCCATCAAAGGGGGAGATACTGAAGCTTTCTTT,CAIKGGDTEAFF
TRBV13,TRBD2,TRBJ2-1,NA,TGTGCCAGCAGCCTCCGGACTAGCGGGAGAGTACGGGGTGAGCAGTTCTTC,CASSLRTSGRVRGEQFF
TRBV2,NA,TRBJ1-4,NA,TGTGCCAGCGTGAGGGGGAAAATACTGTTTTTT,CASVRGKILFF
TRBV18,NA,TRBJ1-3,once,TGTGCCAGCTCACCAATTCCTGCTATCTCTGGAAACACCATATATTTT,CASSPIPAISGNTIYF
TRBV5-1,TRBD1,TRBJ1-1,NA,TGCGCCAGCAGCTTGGACAGGGGGGTGAACACTGAAGCTTTCTTT,CASSLDRGVNTEAFF
TRBV7-9,TRBD1,TRBJ2-3,once,TGTGCCAGCAGCTTTTATAAGCGACAGGGGGTCGCAGATACGCAGTATTTT,CASSFYKRQGVADTQYF
TRBV18,NA,TRBJ1-6,NA,TGTGCCAGCTCACCCGACAGTACCAGAGTTTCACCCCTCCACTTT,CASSPDSTRVSPLHF
TRBV7-6,TRBD1,TRBJ2-7,NA,TGTGCCAGCAGCCTTAGGGGACAGGGACTTGCCGAGCAGTACTTC,CASSLRGQGLAEQYF
TRBV30,NA,TRBJ2-5,NA,TGTGCCTGGAGCGAGGAAGAGACCCAGTACTTC,CAWSEEETQYF
TRBV18,NA,TRBJ2-1,NA,TGTGCCAGCTCACCGTTGAGCGGGTCCTCCTACAATGAGCAGTTCTTC,CASSPLSGSSYNEQFF
TRBV12-5,NA,TRBJ2-3,NA,TGTGCTAGTGGTTTGATCTTCGCAGGTTCTGGCACAGATACGCAGTATTTT,CASGLIFAGSGTDTQYF
TRBV18,TRBD1,TRBJ2-6,NA,TGTGCCAGCTCCCCAGGGGGCGGTGGGGCCAACGTCCTGACTTTC,CASSPGGGGANVLTF
TRBV5-1,NA,TRBJ2-5,once,TGCGCCAGCAGCTTGACAGCCCAAGAGACCCAGTACTTC,CASSLTAQETQYF
TRBV10-3,NA,TRBJ2-3,NA,TGTGCCATCAGTGAGAGGCGGGACACAGATACGCAGTATTTT,CAISERRDTDTQYF
TRBV18,NA,TRBJ2-7,NA,TGTGCCAGCTCACCGGGTTCTAGCTCCTACGAGCAGTACTTC,CASSPGSSSYEQYF
TRBV12-5,NA,TRBJ1-1,once,TGTGCTAGTGGTTTGGGGACAGCAAACACTGAAGCTTTCTTT,CASGLGTANTEAFF
TRBV2,NA,TRBJ2-7,NA,TGTGCCAGCAGTTTCCAGGGCTCCCCACTGTACTTC,CASSFQGSPLYF
TRBV20-1,NA,TRBJ2-3,few,TGCAGTGCAGCGACAGATACGCAGTATTTT,CSAATDTQYF
TRBV7-9,TRBD1,TRBJ1-3,many,TGTGCCAGCAGCAAACAGGGGGCCTCTGGAAACACCATATATTTT,CASSKQGASGNTIYF
TRBV30,NA,TRBJ2-7,NA,TGTGCCGGGCCCAGGATCGAGCAGTACTTC,CAGPRIEQYF
TRBV29-1,TRBD2,TRBJ2-7,NA,TGCAGCGGGATGGATAGCGGGAGTGCCTACGAGCAGTACTTC,CSGMDSGSAYEQYF
TRBV19,TRBD1,TRBJ1-2,NA,TGTGCCAGTAGTATCCGTACAGGGGGCCTTGGCTACACCTTC,CASSIRTGGLGYTF
TRBV28,TRBD1,TRBJ2-7,NA,TGTGCCACCCAGAGGGGACAGGGGTACGAGCAGTACTTC,CATQRGQGYEQYF
TRBV18,NA,TRBJ2-6,NA,TGTGCCAGCTCACCAGGGCCCAACGTCCTGACTTTC,CASSPGPNVLTF
TRBV21-1,NA,TRBJ1-6,NA,TGTGCCAGCAGCAATGGAGGGCCCGGGTGGGATTCACCCCTCCACTTT,CASSNGGPGWDSPLHF
TRBV18,TRBD2,TRBJ2-7,NA,TGTGCCAGCTCAAGATCTAGCGGGAGAGTCGACGAGCAGTACTTC,CASSRSSGRVDEQYF
TRBV5-1,TRBD2,TRBJ2-7,NA,TGCGCCAGCAGCTTACTAGCGGGAGGGCCCTACGAGCAGTACTTC,CASSLLAGGPYEQYF
TRBV27,NA,TRBJ2-7,NA,TGTGCCAGCAGTTTATCACGGTCCTACGAGCAGTACTTC,CASSLSRSYEQYF
TRBV3-1/TRBV3-2,NA,TRBJ1-3,few,TGTGCCAGCTCGAGGACGGGAGGCTCTGGAAACACCATATATTTT,CASSRTGGSGNTIYF
TRBV4-1,TRBD1,TRBJ1-1,NA,TGCGCCAGCAGCCTTAGACAGGGGAACTCAGACACTGAAGCTTTCTTT,CASSLRQGNSDTEAFF
TRBV9,TRBD2,TRBJ2-1,NA,TGTGCCAGCAGCCCTAGCGGGAGTGTGTGGAATGAGCAGTTCTTC,CASSPSGSVWNEQFF
TRBV5-6,TRBD1,TRBJ1-3,NA,TGTGCCAGCAGCTCCCAGACAGGGTACGCTGGAAACACCATATATTTT,CASSSQTGYAGNTIYF
TRBV3-1/TRBV3-2,NA,TRBJ2-7,NA,TGTGCCAGCAGCCAACCCTCCCGCGGGACGCGGCTCTACGAGCAGTACTTC,CASSQPSRGTRLYEQYF